This T cell receptor (beta chain) was recorded in a study of blood T cell repertoires in COVID-19 (TCRdb year 2020). About the investigation overall: Collaborator samples came from the United States, Italy and Spain and covered acute and convalescent phases of COVID-19. The prospective study material was composed of cDNA or gDNA derived from T cells, B-cell-depleted T cells, or PBMCs. Subjects who had been exposed to COVID-19, were actively infected with it, or had recovered from it provided the deeply sampled blood TCRbeta repertoires that made up the dataset. A freely available public database, intended as a resource for researchers studying the immune response to SARS-CoV-2, is where the repertoires were released. The samples were drawn from two sources: the first 160 participants of the ongoing ImmuneRACE study, and fewer than 1,500 subjects contributed by 6 global collaborators. Sample metadata almost always included a de-identified subject ID, COVID-19 status, age in years and sex. Where HLA class I and class II types were available, the types were taken from metadata supplied by the sample provider, not from assay-based typing.

Whole blood was collected in K2EDTA tubes by collaborating institutions according to the institutions' own protocols. For TCRbeta analysis, collaborators shipped samples as frozen whole blood, isolated PBMCs, or DNA extracted from either of those sample types. TCRbeta CDR3 regions were amplified from genomic DNA by means of the immunoSEQ Assay, a bias-controlled multiplex PCR. In the original analysis: The number of nucleated cells in each sample was estimated by amplification of reference gene primers within the assay. To quantify the absolute abundance of each unique TCRbeta CDR3 rearrangement, sequence reads were collapsed and filtered. For each sample, productive Simpson clonality was calculated by taking the square root of Simpson's diversity index across productive rearrangements. Here the immuneACCESS table is served through TCRdb, limited to in-frame sequences with V and J called. Missing clones are a known gap in these copies; in checked studies unresolved V genes cover under half, and the rest lacks a known reason. V and J calls and clone size are as listed in that table; D and trimming were resolved from the DNA. This sample lists about 340,000 clones; around 83% were detected once. The top ten hold about 2.7% of the sample.

Details on this clone: The specificity of this receptor is unknown. There are no base qualities to consult, and no much larger clone falls within one base. The sample holds other DNA sequences that translate to the same CDR3.

The germline V gene yields SGHTA for CDR1 and FQGNSA for CDR2. Trimming leaves V shorter by 2 bases and J shorter by 1 base, with the junction holding 3 bases beyond the gene matches. Spanning cysteine to phenylalanine, the CDR3 consists of 15 amino acids. Just CDR3 DNA is preserved here, 45 bases in frame from base 1. What the research found in general, with its limitations: Clinical and demographic metadata were provided uncurated, with the amount varying by source and participant.

The source is a man aged 25-40 years with active or convalescent COVID-19. The rearrangement combines TRBV7-2 with TRBJ1-1; 8 bases in the middle match TRBD1. Specimen: peripheral blood. The CDR3 loop reads CASSLLGQGNTEAFF. Read as DNA, the sequence is TGTGCCAGCAGCTTATTAGGACAGGGGAACACTGAAGCTTTCTTT. When the CDR3 is completed using the reference TRBV7-2 and TRBJ1-1 genes on either side, the full variable domain is GAGVSQSPSNKVTEKGKDVELRCDPISGHTALYWYRQSLGQGLEFLIYFQGNSAPDKSGLPSDRFSAERTGGSVSTLTIQRTQQEDSAVYLCASSLLGQGNTEAFFGQGTRLTVV.